This entry describes one T cell receptor (beta chain). This clonotype has only a few counts. Which antigen it targets is not known. One base away there is no much larger clone; base qualities are not given. These data come from a study of blood T cells in healthy people across ages (dated by TCRdb to about 2015). For the wider study: Template switching captured roughly one uniquely barcoded TCR beta cDNA molecule per two T cells in model experiments. The donors were split into four age groups: young (average around 15 years), middle-aged (more than 35), aged (more than 60) and long-lived (82). Using the same blood draw, the study looked at two additional independent replicas of 1 million unique cDNA reads for two donors, one aged 18 to 29 and the other aged 80 or older. The study measured age-related changes in TCR beta repertoire diversity using deep sequencing normalized with unique cDNA molecular identifiers. To avoid experimental bias, donors of different ages were spread randomly across the sequencing lanes. The study at large found these results: Estimates of total diversity from one million sequenced T cells were regarded as lower bounds and underestimates. As age increased, observed TCR beta diversity per million T cells dropped in a roughly linear way, and a significant reduction was already evident by age about 40. Donor CMV infection status was unknown, potentially confounding age-related changes in expanded clonotypes. A strong correlation was found between observed TCR beta diversity and the percentage of naive T cells measured by flow cytometry. Since profiling was done on bulk unsorted PBMCs, naive and antigen-experienced compartments could not be conclusively compared. Compared with the aged group, the long-lived group had more naive CD4+ T cells, fewer expanded clones and increased TCR diversity, a pattern suggesting age selection.

In the germline V gene (reference sequence), CDR1 corresponds to LGHDT and CDR2 to YNNKEL. The junction carries 10 bases between V and J, which are trimmed by 1 base and 0 bases respectively. The CDR3 has 16 amino acids, counting the end cysteine and phenylalanine. Just the 48-base CDR3 DNA is kept, in frame starting at base 1. Receptor libraries were prepared by 5' RACE. Instrument used: Illumina HiSeq 2500. A second about 7 to 12 cycle PCR used a sample-barcoded 5' primer and a J-beta primer mix. A unique molecular identifier was introduced onto each TCR beta cDNA molecule by a template-switch 5' adaptor carrying 12 random nucleotides. Each sample yielded at least 3 million CDR3-containing paired-end reads. First-strand cDNA was synthesized from all RNA with the Mint cDNA synthesis kit, primed by a TRBC-specific oligonucleotide. Following uracil-DNA glycosylase treatment, all cDNA underwent a first 18-cycle PCR with the universal primers M1SS and BC2_uni_R. Per the authors' processing: For normalization, 1 million high-quality reads, each with a distinct molecular identifier, were randomly selected from each sample. Reads sharing molecular identifiers were discarded rather than binned into consensus sequences. MiTCR, run with a Q25 quality threshold and the strictest error-elimination algorithm, handled CDR3 identification, clonotype clustering and error correction. A nonparametric unseen species model with Euler transformation was used to estimate lower-bound total TCR beta diversity. TCRdb took the public reads, trimmed them with fastp at Q25, ran MiXCR for clone calling and kept in-frame beta chains. For every CDR3 protein sequence, its rows merge into one entry that carries the most common genes and DNA. In this record, the V and J calls reflect TCRdb's handling and not the investigators' own analysis. The sample table holds 890,000 or so distinct CDR3 sequences, of which under 80% were seen once. Of the sample, 25% to 35% is held by the ten largest clones.

The donors were roughly 38 Caucasian individuals from Russia, aged roughly 6 to 100 years, who were systemically healthy. About 10 milliliters of peripheral blood were collected from each donor into EDTA-treated Vacutainer tubes. Ficoll-Paque density-gradient centrifugation was used to isolate PBMCs, with at least 6.5 million per sample. Trizol reagent was used to extract total RNA from the PBMCs, yielding at least 5 micrograms per sample. For every donor, an aliquot of PBMCs went through flow cytometry to measure the percentages of naive CD45RAhigh/CD27high T cells. The chain employs TRBV3-1 and TRBJ2-1, with the D gene uncertain. The TCR was taken from a man aged 25-40 years in good health. Sequencing was performed on blood. The DNA sequence is given as TGTGCCAGCAGCCAAGGAACAGCTAGCTCCTACAATGAGCAGTTCTTC. It codes for CASSQGTASSYNEQFF.